The 5 T cell receptor beta chains below all came from one sample that was sequenced in a study of blood T cell repertoires in COVID-19. Measured with immunoSEQ multiplex PCR; TCRdb has only the in-frame clones, and not every one. Among 77,000 or so clones, about 74% were seen once, and the ten largest hold about 2.5%. The sequenced sample was peripheral blood. The receptors were sampled from a human donor with acute or convalescent COVID-19. The donor label of this sample is uncertain.

The chain combines TRBV9 with TRBJ2-7, with 7 bases identical to TRBD2. CDR3 length equals 14 residues. V shed 2 bases, J shed 7 bases, and the junction held 9 bases outside the gene matches. CDR1 is SGDLS and CDR2 is YYNGEE in the germline V gene. CDR3 region: CASSVAAGECEQYV. The CDR3 DNA sequence: TGTGCCAGCAGCGTGGCCGCGGGGGAATGTGAGCAGTACGTC.

The chain couples TRBV19 to TRBJ2-5; 7 nucleotides match TRBD1. Germline V gene lookup returns CDR1 LNHDA and CDR2 SQIVND (reference sequence). The CDR3 contains 15 residues. Trimming cost V 1 base and J 6 bases; bases outside gene matches: 8. CDR3 nucleotide sequence: TGTGCCAGTAGTATAGGTAATACAGGGGTGAAGACCCAGTACTTC. Residues: CASSIGNTGVKTQYF.

This clone was recorded a few times. This chain connects TRBV10-1 to TRBJ1-3; the D gene is possibly TRBD1 (6 bases). The CDR3 totals 15 residues. V shed 3 bases and J shed 0 bases, with 9 bases lying between them. The germline CDR1 and CDR2 sequences are WNHNN and SYGVQD (reference sequence). CDR3 loop: CASSDNRVSGNTIYF. CDR3 bases: TGCGCCAGCAGTGATAACAGGGTCTCTGGAAACACCATATATTTT.

The chain links TRBV18 to TRBJ2-2; D not certain. CDR3 length: 16 residues. V was shortened by 0 bases and J by 0 bases, with 8 bases between the two germline ends. Germline V gene sequence: CDR1 KGHSH, CDR2 LQKENI. In nucleotides, the CDR3 is TGTGCCAGCTCACCACCCGCCCAGTCGAACACCGGGGAGCTGTTTTTT. The encoded protein is CASSPPAQSNTGELFF.

V gene TRBV30 combines with J gene TRBJ1-2, with 7 bases that match TRBD1. V lost 0 bases to trimming and J lost 6 bases; unmatched junction nucleotides: 7. Germline CDR1 and CDR2: GTSNPN and SVGIG (reference sequence). CDR3 length: 14 residues. Written as DNA, the CDR3 is TGTGCCTGGAGTGTTAAGGCGACAGGGAATGGCTACACCTTC. Protein: CAWSVKATGNGYTF.